The clone carrying this T cell receptor beta chain came up a few times. The antigen is undetermined. Using a J-beta primer mix together with a sample-barcoded 5' primer, a second PCR was run for roughly 7 to 11 cycles. TCRdb redid the calling of the 5' RACE reads with MiXCR, one entry per CDR3 protein. The sample has about 800,000 distinct CDR3 sequences, around a quarter seen once. These data are taken from a study of blood T cells in healthy people across ages. General study results and limits: Donors of long life had a larger count of naive CD4+ cells and greater diversity than aged donors.

Germline V CDR1 and CDR2: MDHEN, SYDVKM. The CDR3 has 17 residues. The same specimen was also included in a second study, on T cells of mothers and their children. That study adds: Primer M1S, used in the second PCR, introduced sample barcodes and 2-4 random nucleotides.

This clonotype originated in a boy younger than 18 in good health. Material: blood. This chain connects TRBV28 to TRBJ2-5; 14 bases map to TRBD2. The better agreement between TRBJ2-1 and the DNA end casts doubt on the J call. For the CDR3, the DNA is TGTGCCAGCAGCGATCCCCCCGGGACTAGCGGGAGAAATGAGCAGTTCTTC. Translated: CASSDPPGTSGRNEQFF.